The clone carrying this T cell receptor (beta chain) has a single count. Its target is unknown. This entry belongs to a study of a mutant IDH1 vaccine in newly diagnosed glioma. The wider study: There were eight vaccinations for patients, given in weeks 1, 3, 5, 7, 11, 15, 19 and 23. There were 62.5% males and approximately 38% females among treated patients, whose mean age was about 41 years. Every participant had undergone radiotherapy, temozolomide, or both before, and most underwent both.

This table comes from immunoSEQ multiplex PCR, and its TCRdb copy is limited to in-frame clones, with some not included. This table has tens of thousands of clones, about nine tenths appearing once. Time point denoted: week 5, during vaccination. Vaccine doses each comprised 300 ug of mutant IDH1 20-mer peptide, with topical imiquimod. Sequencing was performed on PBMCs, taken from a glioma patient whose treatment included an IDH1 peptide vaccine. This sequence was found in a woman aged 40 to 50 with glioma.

The CDR3 region is CASSLFGSGGPSSYNEQFF. The CDR3 DNA reads TGTGCCAGCAGCTTATTCGGTAGCGGGGGTCCTTCCTCCTACAATGAGCAGTTCTTC. This chain links TRBV7-9 with TRBJ2-1; TRBD2 aligns across 9 bases. The V segment lost 2 bases and the J segment 0 bases; nucleotides outside the gene matches: 11. Germline V gives CDR1 SEHNR, CDR2 FQNEAQ (reference sequence). The length of the CDR3 is 19 residues.